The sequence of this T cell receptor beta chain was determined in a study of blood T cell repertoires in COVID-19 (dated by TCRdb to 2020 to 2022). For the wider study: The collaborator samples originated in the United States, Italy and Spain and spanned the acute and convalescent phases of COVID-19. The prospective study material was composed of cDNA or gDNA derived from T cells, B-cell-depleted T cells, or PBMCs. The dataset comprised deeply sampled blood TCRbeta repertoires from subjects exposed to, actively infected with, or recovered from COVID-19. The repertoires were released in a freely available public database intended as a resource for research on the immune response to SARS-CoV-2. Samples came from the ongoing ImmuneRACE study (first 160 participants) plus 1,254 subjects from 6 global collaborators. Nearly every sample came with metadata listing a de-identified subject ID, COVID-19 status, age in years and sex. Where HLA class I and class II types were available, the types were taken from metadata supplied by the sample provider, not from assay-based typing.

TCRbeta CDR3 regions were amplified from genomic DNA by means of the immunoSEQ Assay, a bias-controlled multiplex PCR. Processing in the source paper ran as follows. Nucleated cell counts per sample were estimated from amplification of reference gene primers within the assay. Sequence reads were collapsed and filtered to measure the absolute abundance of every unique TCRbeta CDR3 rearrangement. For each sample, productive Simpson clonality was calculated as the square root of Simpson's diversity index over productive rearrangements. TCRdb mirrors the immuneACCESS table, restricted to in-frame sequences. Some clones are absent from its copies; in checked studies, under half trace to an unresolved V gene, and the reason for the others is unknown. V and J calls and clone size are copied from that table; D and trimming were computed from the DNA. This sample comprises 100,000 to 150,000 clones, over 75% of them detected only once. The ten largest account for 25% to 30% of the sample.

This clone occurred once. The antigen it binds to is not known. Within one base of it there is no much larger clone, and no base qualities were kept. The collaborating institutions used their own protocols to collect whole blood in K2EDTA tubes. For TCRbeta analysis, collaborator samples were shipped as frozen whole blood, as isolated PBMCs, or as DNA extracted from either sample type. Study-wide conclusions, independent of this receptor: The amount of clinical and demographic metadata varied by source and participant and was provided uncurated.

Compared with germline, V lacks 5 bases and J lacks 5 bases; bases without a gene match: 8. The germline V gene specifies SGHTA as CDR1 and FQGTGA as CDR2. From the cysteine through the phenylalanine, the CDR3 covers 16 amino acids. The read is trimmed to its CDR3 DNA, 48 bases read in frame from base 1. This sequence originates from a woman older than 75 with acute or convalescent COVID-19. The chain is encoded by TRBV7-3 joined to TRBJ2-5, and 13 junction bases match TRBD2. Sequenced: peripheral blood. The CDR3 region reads CASSPRLAGGYETQYF. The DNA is TGTGCCAGCAGCCCAAGACTAGCGGGGGGATATGAGACCCAGTACTTC.